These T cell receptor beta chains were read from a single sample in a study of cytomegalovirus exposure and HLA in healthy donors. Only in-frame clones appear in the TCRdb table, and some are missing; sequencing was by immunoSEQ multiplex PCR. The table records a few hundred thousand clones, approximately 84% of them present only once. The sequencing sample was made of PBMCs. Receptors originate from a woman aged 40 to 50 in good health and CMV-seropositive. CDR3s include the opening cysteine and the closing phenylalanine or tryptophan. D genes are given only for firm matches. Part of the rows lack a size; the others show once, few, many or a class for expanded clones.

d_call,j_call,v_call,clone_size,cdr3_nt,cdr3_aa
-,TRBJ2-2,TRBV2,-,TGTGCCAGCGCCGCCCGTGTAGTCGGGGAGCTGTTTTTT,CASAARVVGELFF
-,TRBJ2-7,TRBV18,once,TGTGCCAGCTCACTACAGGAGTTGAACTACGAGCAGTACTTC,CASSLQELNYEQYF
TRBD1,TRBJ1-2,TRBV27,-,TGTGCCAGCAGTCATTTTCAGGGGGCCTTCAACTATGGCTACACCTTC,CASSHFQGAFNYGYTF
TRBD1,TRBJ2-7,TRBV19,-,TGTGCCAGTAGTATATCGACAGGGGCCGCCTACGAGCAGTACTTC,CASSISTGAAYEQYF
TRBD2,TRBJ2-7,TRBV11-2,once,TGTGCCAGCAGCTTAGAGCGGGAGTCCTCAAGGGGCCTCCGCTCCTACGAGCAGTACTTC,CASSLERESSRGLRSYEQYF
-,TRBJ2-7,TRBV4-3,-,TGCGCCAGCAGCCAAGACTCTAGTTCCTACGAGCAGTACTTC,CASSQDSSSYEQYF
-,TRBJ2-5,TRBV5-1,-,TGCGCCAGCAGAAGCGGACGGGGCCAAGAGACCCAGTACTTC,CASRSGRGQETQYF
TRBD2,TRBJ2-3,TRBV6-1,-,TGTGCCAGCGGGGGGGATCCTAGCACAGATACGCAGTATTTT,CASGGDPSTDTQYF
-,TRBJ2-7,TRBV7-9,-,TGTGCCAGCAGCCCAGGGGAATCTAGGAACGAGCAGTACTTC,CASSPGESRNEQYF
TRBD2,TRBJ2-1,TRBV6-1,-,TGTGCCGCTAAGGGCGGGAGTTTGGTTAATGAGCAGTTCTTC,CAAKGGSLVNEQFF
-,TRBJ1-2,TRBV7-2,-,TGTGCCAGCATTTTATCAGGGGATGGAGCTGGCTACACCTTC,CASILSGDGAGYTF
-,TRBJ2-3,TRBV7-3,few,TGTGCCAGCAGCTTATCAGGGAGGGATACGCAGTATTTT,CASSLSGRDTQYF
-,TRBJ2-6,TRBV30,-,TGTGCCTGGAGTCGGTTTTCTGGGGCCAACGGCCTGACTTTC,CAWSRFSGANGLTF
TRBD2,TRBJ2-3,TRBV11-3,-,TGTGCCAGCAGCTCCCCCGGACTAGCGGGAAGCACAGATACGCAGTATTTT,CASSSPGLAGSTDTQYF
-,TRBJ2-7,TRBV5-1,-,TGCGCCAGCAGCTTTCAGGGGTCCTACGAGCAGTACTTC,CASSFQGSYEQYF
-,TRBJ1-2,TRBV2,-,TGTGCCAGCAGTGAAGAGGGGTGGGGTGGCTACACCTTC,CASSEEGWGGYTF
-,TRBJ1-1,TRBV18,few,TGTGCCAGCTCCGAGGGCTGGACCACTGAAGCTTTCTTT,CASSEGWTTEAFF
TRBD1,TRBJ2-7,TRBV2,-,TGTGCCAGCAAATTCCAGGGACAGGCCTCCTACGAGCAGTACTTC,CASKFQGQASYEQYF
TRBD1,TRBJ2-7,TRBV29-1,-,TGCAGCGTTACCGGGACAGGGTACGAGACGGCACACAGCCCGGGCTACGAGCAGTACTTC,CSVTGTGYETAHSPGYEQYF
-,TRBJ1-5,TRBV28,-,TGTGCCAGCAGTTTGACCCCTAGACAGGCCGGTAGCAATCAGCCCCAGCATTTT,CASSLTPRQAGSNQPQHF
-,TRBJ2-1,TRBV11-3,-,TGTGCCAGCAGCTTAGGGCAGGGGACCAATGAGCAGTTCTTC,CASSLGQGTNEQFF
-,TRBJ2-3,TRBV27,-,TGTGCCAGCAGTAACCCTAGGGGGACGCAGTATTTT,CASSNPRGTQYF
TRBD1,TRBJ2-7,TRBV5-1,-,TGCGCCAGCAGCATGGGACAGGGCGGACTGACTTCTTACGAGCAGTACTTC,CASSMGQGGLTSYEQYF
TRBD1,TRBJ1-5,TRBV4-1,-,TGCGCCTACTACCGTTTCTTGGGCCAGGGGGGCAATCAGCCCCAGCATTTT,CAYYRFLGQGGNQPQHF
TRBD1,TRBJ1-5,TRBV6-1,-,TGTGCCAGCAGTACAGGGGTCTTCAATCAGCCCCAGCATTTT,CASSTGVFNQPQHF
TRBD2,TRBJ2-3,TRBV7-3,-,TGTGCCAGCAGCGCCGGGACTAGCGGAGATACGCAGTATTTT,CASSAGTSGDTQYF
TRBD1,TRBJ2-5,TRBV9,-,TGTGCCAGCAGCCAAGTCCTAACAGGGGGCTTAAATGGGGAGACCCAGTACTTC,CASSQVLTGGLNGETQYF
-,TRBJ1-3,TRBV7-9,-,TGTGCCAGCAGCTTAAACAGGGCCTCTGGAAACACCATATATTTT,CASSLNRASGNTIYF
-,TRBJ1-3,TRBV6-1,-,TGTGCCAGCAGTGAAGGGGGCTCCCGAAACACCATATATTTT,CASSEGGSRNTIYF
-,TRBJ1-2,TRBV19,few,TGTGCCAGTAGTCCTCTCCCGACAGCGACCTATGGCTACACCTTC,CASSPLPTATYGYTF
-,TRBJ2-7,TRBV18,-,TGTGCCAGCTCACCACCAGGGAGTGTTGACGAGCAGTACTTC,CASSPPGSVDEQYF
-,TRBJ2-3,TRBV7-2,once,TGTGCCAGCAGCCTACCGGGCGGGAGCACAGATACGCAGTATTTT,CASSLPGGSTDTQYF
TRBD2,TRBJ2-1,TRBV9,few,TGTGCCAGCAGCGATTCCCTCGGACTAGCGGGAGATAATGAGCAGTTCTTC,CASSDSLGLAGDNEQFF
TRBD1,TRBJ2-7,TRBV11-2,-,TGTGCCAGCAGCTTAGATGGGACAGGAATTTCCGAGCAGTACTTC,CASSLDGTGISEQYF
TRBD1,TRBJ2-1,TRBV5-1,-,TGCGCCAGCAGCCCTAGACAGGGTTACAATGAGCAGTTCTTC,CASSPRQGYNEQFF
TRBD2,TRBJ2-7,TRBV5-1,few,TGCGCCAGCAGCTTGGACGGGACTAGCGGGAGGGCCCTCTCCTACGAGCAGTACTTC,CASSLDGTSGRALSYEQYF
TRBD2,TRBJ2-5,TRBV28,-,TGTGCCAGCAGCCGGACTAGCGGGAGGGTGCCGTACTTC,CASSRTSGRVPYF
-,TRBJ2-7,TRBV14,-,TGTGCCAGCAGCCAATTTGGGGGGATCGGCGAGCAGTACTTC,CASSQFGGIGEQYF
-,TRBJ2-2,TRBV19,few,TGTGCCAGTAGTATGGGGGCACTCGGGGAGCTGTTTTTT,CASSMGALGELFF
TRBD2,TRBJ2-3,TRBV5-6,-,TGTGCCAGCAGCTTGTTGGGGACTAGCAGCACAGATACGCAGTATTTT,CASSLLGTSSTDTQYF
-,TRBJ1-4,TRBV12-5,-,TGTGCTAGTGGTTTGGGACGAGGGGAAAAACTGTTTTTT,CASGLGRGEKLFF
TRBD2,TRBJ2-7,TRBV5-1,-,TGCGCCAGCAGCCCTACTAGCGGGCTAACCTACGAGCAGTACTTC,CASSPTSGLTYEQYF
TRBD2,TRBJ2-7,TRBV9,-,TGTGCCAGCAGCGCTCTAGCGGGGTCCTACGAGCAGTACTTC,CASSALAGSYEQYF
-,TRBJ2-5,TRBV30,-,TGTGCCTGGAGTGTACTTGCGGGCCTGCAAGAGACCCAGTACTTC,CAWSVLAGLQETQYF
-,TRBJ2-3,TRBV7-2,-,TGTGCCAGCAGCCGTCAGGGGTTAGATACGCAGTATTTT,CASSRQGLDTQYF
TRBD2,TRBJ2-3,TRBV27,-,TGTGCCAGCAGTTTACTTGGACTAGCGACAGATACGCAGTATTTT,CASSLLGLATDTQYF